A single sample gave rise to the 16 T cell receptor beta chains below, sequenced in a study of T cells in Graves' hyperthyroidism and ophthalmopathy. TCR beta CDR3 sequences were amplified from RNA transcripts. RT-PCR in the first round (using the HTBI primer set) targeted the TCR CDR3. Each CDR3 protein is one row after TCRdb ran MiXCR on the multiplex PCR reads. Among hundreds of thousands of distinct CDR3 sequences, under 15% were seen once, and the ten largest hold around 4%. Material for sequencing was blood. The receptors stem from a woman in her thirties or forties with Graves' ophthalmopathy.

This chain joins TRBV7-2 and TRBJ2-5, with 8 bases that match TRBD2. Per the germline V gene, CDR1 is SGHTA and CDR2 is FQGNSA. This CDR3 comprises 15 residues. After removal of 3 bases from V and 5 bases from J, the junction contained 8 bases not matched to a gene. DNA of the CDR3: TGTGCCAGCAGCTTGTCAGCGGGAGTGTGGGAGACCCAGTACTTC. Translating it yields CASSLSAGVWETQYF.

The sample holds many counts of this clonotype. The V gene is TRBV2, the J gene TRBJ1-5; the D gene is possibly TRBD1 (5 bases). Germline V lookup: CDR1 SNHLY, CDR2 FYNNEI. With 4 bases removed from V and 4 bases from J, the gap between germline ends came to 11 bases. This CDR3 has 14 residues. CDR3 nucleotides: TGTGCCAGCAGTGGGGTCGGGGGAAATCAGCCCCAGCATTTT. It translates to CASSGVGGNQPQHF.

This clonotype was observed many times. The chain has TRBV15 and TRBJ2-5; 13 positions match TRBD2. The junction had 11 bases not matched to a gene; V was cut back by 1 base and J by 6 bases. Germline values: CDR1 LNHNV, CDR2 YYDKDF (reference sequence). The CDR3 covers 18 residues. CDR3 DNA: TGTGCCACCAGCAGAGGGGGGGGAGGACTAGCGGGAGTAAAGACCCAGTACTTC. It codes for CATSRGGGGLAGVKTQYF. Full variable domain (outside the CDR3, taken from reference TRBV15 and TRBJ2-5): DAMVIQNPRYQVTQFGKPVTLSCSQTLNHNVMYWYQQKSSQAPKLLFHYYDKDFNNEADTPDNFQSRRPNTSFCFLDIRSPGLGDTAMYLCATSRGGGGLAGVKTQYFGPGTRLLVL.

The chain links TRBV12-3 or TRBV12-4 to TRBJ2-2, with TRBD1 matching 12 bases. J gave up 6 bases and V 6 bases, and 14 bases lay outside the gene matches. This CDR3 contains 18 residues. The DNA for the CDR3 is TGTGCCAGCAGCTCCTTCGGTGGGGGACAGGGGGCGCCCGGGGAGCTGTTTTTT. It yields the protein CASSSFGGGQGAPGELFF.

This clonotype was detected many times. The chain employs TRBV25-1 and TRBJ1-2; possible D gene TRBD1, 6 bases. Trimming cost V 3 bases and J 7 bases, with 12 bases left between them. The CDR3 consists of 13 residues. In germline, CDR1 is MGHDK, CDR2 SYGVNS. CDR3 region: CASSDLGTFGYTF. In DNA, the CDR3 is TGTGCCAGCAGTGACCTAGGGACATTTGGCTACACCTTC.

This clonotype was seen more than once but under ten times. The chain is built from TRBV7-2 and TRBJ2-3; no clear D gene. V was pared by 2 bases and J by 7 bases, with 7 bases between. CDR3 size: 12 residues. In germline, CDR1 is SGHTA, CDR2 FQGNSA. The CDR3 loop is CASSLWGHTQYF. The CDR3 nucleotides are TGTGCCAGCAGCTTATGGGGTCATACGCAGTATTTT.

This clonotype was counted at least ten times. The chain links TRBV7-9 to TRBJ2-7, with D tentatively TRBD1 (6 bases). This CDR3 has 13 residues. Germline V gives CDR1 SEHNR, CDR2 FQNEAQ (reference sequence). The ends were cut back, 3 bases at V and 4 bases at J, with 10 bases in the middle. CDR3 protein: CASSFIGQYEQYF. The CDR3 coding sequence is TGTGCCAGCAGCTTCATAGGACAGTACGAGCAGTACTTC. Drawing the rest from reference TRBV7-9 and TRBJ2-7, the complete variable domain is DTGVSQNPRHKITKRGQNVTFRCDPISEHNRLYWYRQTLGQGPEFLTYFQNEAQLEKSRLLSDRFSAERPKGSFSTLEIQRTEQGDSAMYLCASSFIGQYEQYFGPGTRLTVT.

This clonotype was counted ten times or more. The chain carries TRBV25-1 and TRBJ1-1; the match to TRBD1 covers 7 bases. Germline CDR1 MGHDK, CDR2 SYGVNS. Trimming took 4 bases from V and 5 from J; bases not matched to a gene: 4. The CDR3 extends over 13 amino acids. The DNA for the CDR3 is TGTGCCAGCAGTGTGACAGGGATTACTGAAGCTTTCTTT. Its translation is CASSVTGITEAFF.

This clonotype has only a few counts. This chain links TRBV28 with TRBJ2-2; 12 bases align to TRBD2. CDR1 and CDR2 (germline): MDHEN, SYDVKM. V was clipped by 10 bases and J by 5 bases; unmatched bases: 14. The CDR3 loop spans 17 amino acids. CDR3 sequence reads: CATRRTSGKDRTGELFF. The CDR3 region has the DNA TGTGCCACCAGGAGGACTAGCGGGAAGGATAGGACCGGGGAGCTGTTTTTT.

This clonotype has a count of ten or more. This sequence joins TRBV6-1 and TRBJ2-7; D remains ambiguous. The CDR3 covers 17 residues. CDR1 MNHNS and CDR2 SASEGT come from the germline V gene. V was shortened by 2 bases and J by 0 bases, with 17 bases between the two germline ends. For the CDR3, the DNA is TGTGCCAGCAGTGAAACCCATTACTTCTATAGCTCCTACGAGCAGTACTTC. It translates to CASSETHYFYSSYEQYF.

The sample holds many counts of this clonotype. This chain connects TRBV25-1 to TRBJ2-7; 10 nucleotides agree with TRBD2. The V and J ends lost 2 bases and 2 bases, in that order; junction bases with no gene match: 6. Per the germline V gene, CDR1 is MGHDK and CDR2 is SYGVNS. This CDR3 has 16 residues. CDR3 sequence: CASSERASGSPYEQYF. CDR3 DNA sequence: TGTGCCAGCAGTGAAAGGGCTAGCGGGAGCCCCTACGAGCAGTACTTC.

This clonotype was detected only once. This chain connects TRBV6-1 to TRBJ1-2; 7 nucleotides align to TRBD1. The CDR3 runs to 15 residues. Trimming cost V 7 bases and J 4 bases; bases outside gene matches: 12. Germline lookup yields CDR1 MNHNS and CDR2 SASEGT. In DNA form, the CDR3 reads TGTGCCAGCATAATTGGAGGGGGCGGGAGCTATGGCTACACCTTC. Translated, it gives CASIIGGGGSYGYTF.

This clonotype turned up a few times. This chain uses TRBV5-1 with TRBJ1-5; D uncertain. V was clipped by 0 bases and J by 13 bases, with 17 bases between them. The CDR3 covers 14 residues. Looked up from germline, CDR1 is SGHRS and CDR2 is YFSETQ. The CDR3 loop reads CASSLDGGRLSQHF. The DNA of the CDR3 is TGCGCCAGCAGCTTGGATGGCGGAAGGTTGTCTCAGCATTTT. Together with reference TRBV5-1 and TRBJ1-5, the CDR3 gives the full variable domain: KAGVTQTPRYLIKTRGQQVTLSCSPISGHRSVSWYQQTPGQGLQFLFEYFSETQRNKGNFPGRFSGRQFSNSRSEMNVSTLELGDSALYLCASSLDGGRLSQHFGDGTRLSIL.

This sequence joins TRBV28 and TRBJ2-7; D is ambiguous. The CDR3 loop spans 12 amino acids. CDR1 is MDHEN, CDR2 SYDVKM, per germline. Trimming removed 6 bases at V and 5 bases at J, with 11 bases between. The CDR3 spells CASRFNVDEQYF. The CDR3 nucleotides are TGTGCCAGCAGATTTAATGTCGACGAGCAGTACTTC.

This clonotype was seen a few times. The V call is TRBV4-1, the J call TRBJ1-1, with a possible D match to TRBD1 (5 bases). The CDR3 totals 18 residues. Germline loops: CDR1 MGHRA, CDR2 YSYEKL. Deletions cut 1 base from V and 0 bases from J, with 18 bases between. In DNA form, the CDR3 reads TGCGCCAGCAGCCAAGTAGGACTCAAAGGGGTCATGAACACTGAAGCTTTCTTT. The encoded protein is CASSQVGLKGVMNTEAFF.

The sample holds a few counts of this clonotype. This chain connects TRBV4-3 to TRBJ1-1; a weak D match, TRBD1 (6 bases). The CDR3 covers 16 residues. Germline CDR1 reads LGHNA; CDR2 reads YSLEER. V was pared by 3 bases and J by 1 base, with 15 bases between. CDR3 coding DNA: TGCGCCAGCAGCCACCACGAGGGCAGGGGGAACACTGAAGCTTTCTTT. Protein: CASSHHEGRGNTEAFF.